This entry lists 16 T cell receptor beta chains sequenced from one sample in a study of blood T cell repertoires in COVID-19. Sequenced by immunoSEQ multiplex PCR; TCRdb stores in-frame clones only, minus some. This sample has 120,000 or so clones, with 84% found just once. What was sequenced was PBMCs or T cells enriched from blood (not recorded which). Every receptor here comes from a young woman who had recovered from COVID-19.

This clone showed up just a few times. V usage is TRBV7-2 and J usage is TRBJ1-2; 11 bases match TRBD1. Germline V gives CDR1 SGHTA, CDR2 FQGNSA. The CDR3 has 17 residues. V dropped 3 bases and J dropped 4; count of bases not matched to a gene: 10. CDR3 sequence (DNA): TGTGCCAGCAGCTTGAAGGTGGGGACAGGGGGATTCTATGGCTACACCTTC. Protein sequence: CASSLKVGTGGFYGYTF.

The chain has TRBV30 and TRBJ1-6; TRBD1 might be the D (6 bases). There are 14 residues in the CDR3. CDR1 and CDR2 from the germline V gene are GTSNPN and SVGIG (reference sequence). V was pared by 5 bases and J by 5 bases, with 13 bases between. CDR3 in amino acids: CAWQSRTDNSPLHF. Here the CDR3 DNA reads TGTGCCTGGCAGTCAAGGACAGATAATTCACCCCTCCACTTT.

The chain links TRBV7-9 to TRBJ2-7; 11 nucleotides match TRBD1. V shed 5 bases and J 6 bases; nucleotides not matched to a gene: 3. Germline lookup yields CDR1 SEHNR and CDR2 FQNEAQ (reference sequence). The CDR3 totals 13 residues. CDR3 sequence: CASSLGTGGEQYF. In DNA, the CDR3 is TGTGCCAGCAGCCTAGGGACAGGGGGCGAGCAGTACTTC. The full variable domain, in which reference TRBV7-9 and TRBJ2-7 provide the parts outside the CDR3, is DTGVSQNPRHKITKRGQNVTFRCDPISEHNRLYWYRQTLGQGPEFLTYFQNEAQLEKSRLLSDRFSAERPKGSFSTLEIQRTEQGDSAMYLCASSLGTGGEQYFGPGTRLTVT.

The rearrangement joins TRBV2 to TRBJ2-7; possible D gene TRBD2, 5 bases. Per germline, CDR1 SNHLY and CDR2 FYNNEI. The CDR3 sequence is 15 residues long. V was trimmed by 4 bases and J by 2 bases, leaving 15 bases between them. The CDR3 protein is CASSAERGRAYEQYF. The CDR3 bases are TGTGCCAGCAGTGCGGAACGGGGTAGGGCCTACGAGCAGTACTTC.

In DNA, the CDR3 is TGTGCTAGTGGTTTGGCTGGCGGCACGCAGTATTTT. Residues: CASGLAGGTQYF. The chain employs TRBV12-5 and TRBJ2-3, with no clear D. Between the trimmed V and J ends, which lost 1 base and 9 bases, there was a span of 8 bases. The V gene's germline CDR1 is LGHNT and CDR2 FRNRAP. The CDR3 consists of 12 residues.

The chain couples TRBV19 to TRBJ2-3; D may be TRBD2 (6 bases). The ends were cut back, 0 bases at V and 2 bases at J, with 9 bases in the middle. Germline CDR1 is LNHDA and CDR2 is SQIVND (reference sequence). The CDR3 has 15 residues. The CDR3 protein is CASSIDGDFTDTQYF. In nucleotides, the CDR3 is TGTGCCAGTAGTATAGACGGGGACTTCACAGATACGCAGTATTTT.

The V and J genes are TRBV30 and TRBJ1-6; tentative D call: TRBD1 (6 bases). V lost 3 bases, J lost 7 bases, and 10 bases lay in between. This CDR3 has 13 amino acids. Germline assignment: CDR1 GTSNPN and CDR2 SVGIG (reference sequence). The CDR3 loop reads CAWSQGMNSPLHF. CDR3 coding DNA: TGTGCCTGGAGCCAGGGGATGAATTCACCCCTCCACTTT.

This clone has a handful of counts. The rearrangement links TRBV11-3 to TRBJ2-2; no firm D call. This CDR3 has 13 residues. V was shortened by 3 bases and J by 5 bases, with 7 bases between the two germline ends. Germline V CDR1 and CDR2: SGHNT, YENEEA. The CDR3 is CASSFPGTGELFF. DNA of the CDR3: TGTGCCAGCAGCTTCCCCGGGACCGGGGAGCTGTTTTTT.

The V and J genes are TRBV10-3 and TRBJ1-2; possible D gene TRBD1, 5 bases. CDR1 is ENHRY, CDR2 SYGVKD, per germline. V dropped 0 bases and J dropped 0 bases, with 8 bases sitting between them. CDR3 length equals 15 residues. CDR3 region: CAISESGRANYGYTF. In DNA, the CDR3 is TGTGCCATCAGTGAGTCTGGCAGGGCTAACTATGGCTACACCTTC.

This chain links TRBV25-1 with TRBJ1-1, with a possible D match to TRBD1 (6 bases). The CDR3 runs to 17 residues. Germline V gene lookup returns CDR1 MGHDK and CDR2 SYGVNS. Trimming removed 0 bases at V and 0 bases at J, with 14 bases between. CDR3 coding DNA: TGTGCCAGCAGTGAATACTCGGGGGGCAGAGTGAACACTGAAGCTTTCTTT. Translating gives CASSEYSGGRVNTEAFF.

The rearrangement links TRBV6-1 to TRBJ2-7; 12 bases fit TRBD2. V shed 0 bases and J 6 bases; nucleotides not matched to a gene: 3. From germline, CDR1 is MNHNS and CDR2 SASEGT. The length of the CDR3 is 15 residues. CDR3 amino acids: CASSEAGLAGTEQYF. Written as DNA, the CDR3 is TGTGCCAGCAGTGAAGCGGGACTAGCGGGCACCGAGCAGTACTTC.

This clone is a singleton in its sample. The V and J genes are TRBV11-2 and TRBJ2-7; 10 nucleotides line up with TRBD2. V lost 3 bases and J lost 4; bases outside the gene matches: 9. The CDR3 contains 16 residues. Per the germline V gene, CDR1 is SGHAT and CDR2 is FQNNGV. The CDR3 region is CASSFGPSGSIYEQYF. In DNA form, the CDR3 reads TGTGCCAGCAGCTTCGGCCCTAGCGGGAGTATATACGAGCAGTACTTC.

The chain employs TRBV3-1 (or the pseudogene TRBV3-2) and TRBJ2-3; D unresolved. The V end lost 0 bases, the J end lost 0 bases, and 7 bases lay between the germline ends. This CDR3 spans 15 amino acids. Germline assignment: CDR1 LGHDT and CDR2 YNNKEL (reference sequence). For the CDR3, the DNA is TGTGCCAGCAGCCAAGATGAGACTAGCACAGATACGCAGTATTTT. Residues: CASSQDETSTDTQYF.

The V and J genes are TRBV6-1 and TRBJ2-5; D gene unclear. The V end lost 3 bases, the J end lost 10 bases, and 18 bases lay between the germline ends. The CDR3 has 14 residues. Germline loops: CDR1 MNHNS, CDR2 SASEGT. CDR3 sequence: CASSEGQLKRLQYF. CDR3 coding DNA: TGTGCCAGCAGTGAGGGTCAGCTCAAGAGACTCCAGTACTTC.

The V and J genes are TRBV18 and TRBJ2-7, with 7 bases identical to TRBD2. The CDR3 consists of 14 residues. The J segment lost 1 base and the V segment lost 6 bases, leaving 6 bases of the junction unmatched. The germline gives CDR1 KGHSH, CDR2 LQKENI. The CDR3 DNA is TGTGCCAGCTCGCGAGGGGAGGGTTCCTACGAGCAGTACTTC. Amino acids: CASSRGEGSYEQYF.

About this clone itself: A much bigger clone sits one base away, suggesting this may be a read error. The CDR3 coding sequence is TGTGCCAGCAGTGACAGCTCTGGAAACACCATATATTTT. This translates into CASSDSSGNTIYF. This chain uses TRBV2 with TRBJ1-3, with D unclear. CDR3 length equals 13 residues. Trimming took 3 bases from V and 0 from J, leaving 3 bases between them. Germline CDR1 reads SNHLY; CDR2 reads FYNNEI.